A selection of T cell receptor beta chains follows, all from one sample in a study of control samples from healthy donors and cancer patients. TCRdb's copy holds only in-frame clones and misses some; the assay was immunoSEQ multiplex PCR. This repertoire shows about 96,000 clones, over 90% found once; its top ten account for less than 10%. Sequenced input: blood. The origin of the receptors is a man aged 18 to 35 in good health. CDR3s include the opening cysteine and the closing phenylalanine or tryptophan. Each record gives: V gene, clone size, D gene, J gene, CDR3 protein, CDR3 DNA. A D gene is named only where the DNA matches it firmly. Some rows have no size entry. The others give once, few or many, or a class for an expanded clone.

V gene: TRBV29-1
clone size: -
D gene: TRBD1
J gene: TRBJ1-1
CDR3 protein: CSVQQGISGNTEAFF
CDR3 DNA: TGCAGCGTTCAACAGGGGATCTCTGGGAACACTGAAGCTTTCTTT

V gene: TRBV2
clone size: -
D gene: TRBD2
J gene: TRBJ2-1
CDR3 protein: CASTGTSGVNEQFF
CDR3 DNA: TGTGCCAGCACCGGGACTAGCGGAGTCAATGAGCAGTTCTTC

V gene: TRBV18
clone size: -
D gene: -
J gene: TRBJ2-5
CDR3 protein: CASSPGSQETRYF
CDR3 DNA: TGTGCCAGCTCACCGGGGTCTCAAGAGACCCGGTACTTC

V gene: TRBV16
clone size: -
D gene: -
J gene: TRBJ1-2
CDR3 protein: CASSQSTGLPSGYTF
CDR3 DNA: TGTGCCAGCAGCCAATCAACCGGCTTGCCCAGCGGCTACACCTTC

V gene: TRBV15
clone size: -
D gene: TRBD1
J gene: TRBJ2-7
CDR3 protein: CATSSIGQGLLFYEQYF
CDR3 DNA: TGTGCCACCAGCAGCATCGGACAGGGGCTCCTTTTTTACGAGCAGTACTTC

V gene: TRBV29-1
clone size: -
D gene: -
J gene: TRBJ2-1
CDR3 protein: CSVGGTSNYNEQFF
CDR3 DNA: TGCAGCGTTGGGGGGACCAGTAACTACAATGAGCAGTTCTTC

V gene: TRBV3-1/TRBV3-2
clone size: -
D gene: -
J gene: TRBJ1-1
CDR3 protein: CASSQGDRRRNTEAFF
CDR3 DNA: TGTGCCAGCAGCCAAGGAGACCGAAGAAGGAACACTGAAGCTTTCTTT

V gene: TRBV15
clone size: -
D gene: -
J gene: TRBJ2-1
CDR3 protein: CATKMDSSGNEQFF
CDR3 DNA: TGTGCCACCAAGATGGACAGTTCGGGAAATGAGCAGTTCTTC

V gene: TRBV2
clone size: -
D gene: TRBD1
J gene: TRBJ1-3
CDR3 protein: CASIRTGDGNTIYF
CDR3 DNA: TGTGCCAGCATCCGGACAGGGGACGGAAACACCATATATTTT

V gene: TRBV27
clone size: -
D gene: -
J gene: TRBJ1-5
CDR3 protein: CASSLGAENQPQHF
CDR3 DNA: TGTGCCAGCAGTTTAGGGGCAGAGAATCAGCCCCAGCATTTT

V gene: TRBV12-3/TRBV12-4
clone size: -
D gene: -
J gene: TRBJ1-1
CDR3 protein: CASSLGDTEAFF
CDR3 DNA: TGTGCCAGCAGTTTAGGGGACACTGAAGCTTTCTTT

V gene: TRBV27
clone size: once
D gene: -
J gene: TRBJ2-1
CDR3 protein: CASSPQEGGGLFF
CDR3 DNA: TGTGCCAGCAGCCCCCAGGAGGGGGGCGGTCTGTTCTTC

V gene: TRBV6-5
clone size: -
D gene: -
J gene: TRBJ1-1
CDR3 protein: CASRLGGATEAFF
CDR3 DNA: TGTGCCAGCAGACTCGGGGGTGCCACTGAAGCTTTCTTT

V gene: TRBV13
clone size: -
D gene: TRBD1
J gene: TRBJ1-2
CDR3 protein: CASSPRQGNYGYTF
CDR3 DNA: TGTGCCAGCAGCCCACGACAGGGGAACTATGGCTACACCTTC

V gene: TRBV7-6
clone size: -
D gene: TRBD2
J gene: TRBJ2-1
CDR3 protein: CASSPGVAGSLGEFF
CDR3 DNA: TGTGCCAGCAGTCCCGGGGTAGCGGGATCCCTAGGGGAGTTCTTC

V gene: TRBV6-5
clone size: -
D gene: TRBD1
J gene: TRBJ1-2
CDR3 protein: CASSYSLAGGPYGYTF
CDR3 DNA: TGTGCCAGCAGTTACTCCTTGGCAGGGGGACCCTATGGCTACACCTTC

V gene: TRBV7-2
clone size: -
D gene: TRBD1
J gene: TRBJ1-2
CDR3 protein: CASSPKTGGGYTF
CDR3 DNA: TGTGCCAGCAGCCCTAAGACAGGGGGTGGCTACACCTTC

V gene: TRBV7-2
clone size: once
D gene: TRBD1
J gene: TRBJ1-4
CDR3 protein: CASSLGDRGRPNEKLFF
CDR3 DNA: TGTGCCAGCAGCTTAGGGGACAGGGGGCGACCTAATGAAAAACTGTTTTTT

V gene: TRBV6-5
clone size: -
D gene: -
J gene: TRBJ1-5
CDR3 protein: CASSPDSNQPQHF
CDR3 DNA: TGTGCCAGCAGTCCGGACAGCAATCAGCCCCAGCATTTT

V gene: TRBV2
clone size: -
D gene: -
J gene: TRBJ1-4
CDR3 protein: CASTATNEKLFF
CDR3 DNA: TGTGCCAGCACGGCAACTAATGAAAAACTGTTTTTT

V gene: TRBV6-5
clone size: -
D gene: TRBD1
J gene: TRBJ2-5
CDR3 protein: CASRVRDRGQETQYF
CDR3 DNA: TGTGCCAGCAGGGTCCGGGACAGAGGCCAAGAGACCCAGTACTTC

V gene: TRBV6-5
clone size: -
D gene: TRBD1
J gene: TRBJ1-4
CDR3 protein: CASSYSTGGKLFF
CDR3 DNA: TGTGCCAGCAGTTACTCAACAGGGGGGAAACTGTTTTTT

V gene: TRBV30
clone size: -
D gene: -
J gene: TRBJ1-3
CDR3 protein: CALRWGPAGNTIYF
CDR3 DNA: TGTGCCCTGCGGTGGGGGCCGGCTGGAAACACCATATATTTT

V gene: TRBV4-1
clone size: -
D gene: TRBD1
J gene: TRBJ1-2
CDR3 protein: CASSQDGTGDYGYTF
CDR3 DNA: TGCGCCAGCAGCCAAGATGGGACAGGGGACTATGGCTACACCTTC

V gene: TRBV19
clone size: once
D gene: -
J gene: TRBJ1-1
CDR3 protein: CASSMFGSTEAFF
CDR3 DNA: TGTGCCAGTAGTATGTTCGGGAGCACTGAAGCTTTCTTT

V gene: TRBV6-6
clone size: -
D gene: -
J gene: TRBJ2-5
CDR3 protein: CASNNGGTQYF
CDR3 DNA: TGTGCCAGCAATAATGGTGGGACTCAGTACTTC

V gene: TRBV27
clone size: -
D gene: -
J gene: TRBJ2-1
CDR3 protein: CASSFGPGEQFF
CDR3 DNA: TGTGCCAGCAGTTTTGGGCCGGGTGAGCAGTTCTTC

V gene: TRBV7-9
clone size: -
D gene: -
J gene: TRBJ1-1
CDR3 protein: CASLPLGGQNTEAFF
CDR3 DNA: TGTGCCAGCCTACCCTTGGGGGGACAGAACACTGAAGCTTTCTTT

V gene: TRBV6-4
clone size: -
D gene: -
J gene: TRBJ1-1
CDR3 protein: CASSVHENTEAFF
CDR3 DNA: TGTGCCAGCAGTGTTCATGAGAACACTGAAGCTTTCTTT

V gene: TRBV10-3
clone size: once
D gene: TRBD1
J gene: TRBJ2-1
CDR3 protein: CAITLTGDSEQFF
CDR3 DNA: TGTGCCATCACCCTAACAGGGGATAGTGAGCAGTTCTTC

V gene: TRBV3-1/TRBV3-2
clone size: -
D gene: TRBD1
J gene: TRBJ2-5
CDR3 protein: CASSQTGQRQETQYF
CDR3 DNA: TGTGCCAGCAGCCAAACGGGACAGCGTCAAGAGACCCAGTACTTC

V gene: TRBV5-1
clone size: -
D gene: -
J gene: TRBJ1-2
CDR3 protein: CASSFYPVNYGYTF
CDR3 DNA: TGCGCCAGCAGCTTTTACCCGGTTAACTATGGCTACACCTTC

V gene: TRBV19
clone size: -
D gene: -
J gene: TRBJ2-5
CDR3 protein: CASKGGLRRETQYF
CDR3 DNA: TGTGCCAGTAAAGGCGGACTCAGGAGGGAGACCCAGTACTTC

V gene: TRBV7-8
clone size: -
D gene: -
J gene: TRBJ2-7
CDR3 protein: CASRDGLTYEQYF
CDR3 DNA: TGTGCCAGCAGGGATGGCCTTACCTACGAGCAGTACTTC

V gene: TRBV14
clone size: -
D gene: TRBD2
J gene: TRBJ2-2
CDR3 protein: CASSQATSGGRMTGELFF
CDR3 DNA: TGTGCCAGCAGCCAAGCGACTAGCGGGGGCCGTATGACCGGGGAGCTGTTTTTT

V gene: TRBV3-1/TRBV3-2
clone size: -
D gene: -
J gene: TRBJ1-3
CDR3 protein: CASSQEQATRLGNTIYF
CDR3 DNA: TGTGCCAGCAGCCAAGAACAGGCAACCCGCCTAGGAAACACCATATATTTT

V gene: TRBV6-2/TRBV6-3
clone size: -
D gene: TRBD2
J gene: TRBJ2-1
CDR3 protein: CASSYDSGGTLRYNEQFF
CDR3 DNA: TGTGCCAGCAGTTACGATAGCGGGGGGACCCTAAGATACAATGAGCAGTTCTTC

V gene: TRBV18
clone size: -
D gene: TRBD2
J gene: TRBJ2-1
CDR3 protein: CASSPYATSGSNEQFF
CDR3 DNA: TGTGCCAGCTCACCTTACGCGACTAGCGGGAGCAATGAGCAGTTCTTC

V gene: TRBV29-1
clone size: once
D gene: TRBD1
J gene: TRBJ1-1
CDR3 protein: CSVDQGVENTEAFF
CDR3 DNA: TGCAGCGTTGACCAGGGGGTGGAGAACACTGAAGCTTTCTTT

V gene: TRBV11-2
clone size: -
D gene: TRBD2
J gene: TRBJ2-5
CDR3 protein: CASSIGTSGGRRETQYF
CDR3 DNA: TGTGCCAGCAGCATAGGGACTAGCGGGGGACGGAGGGAGACCCAGTACTTC

V gene: TRBV6-1
clone size: -
D gene: -
J gene: TRBJ1-2
CDR3 protein: CASIIRDTPSYGYTF
CDR3 DNA: TGTGCCAGCATCATCCGGGACACACCTAGCTATGGCTACACCTTC

V gene: TRBV10-3
clone size: -
D gene: -
J gene: TRBJ2-3
CDR3 protein: CAITVGSADTQYF
CDR3 DNA: TGTGCCATCACCGTGGGGAGCGCGGATACGCAGTATTTT

V gene: TRBV6-6
clone size: -
D gene: -
J gene: TRBJ1-5
CDR3 protein: CASSQGDQPQHF
CDR3 DNA: TGTGCCAGCAGCCAAGGGGATCAGCCCCAGCATTTT

V gene: TRBV7-9
clone size: -
D gene: -
J gene: TRBJ1-2
CDR3 protein: CASSLNTVTYYGYTF
CDR3 DNA: TGTGCCAGCAGCTTGAACACAGTTACTTACTATGGCTACACCTTC

V gene: TRBV6-5
clone size: -
D gene: -
J gene: TRBJ1-2
CDR3 protein: CASSSYRTNGYTF
CDR3 DNA: TGTGCCAGCAGCTCGTACAGGACTAATGGCTACACCTTC

V gene: TRBV2
clone size: -
D gene: TRBD1
J gene: TRBJ1-1
CDR3 protein: CASGSTGGTEAFF
CDR3 DNA: TGTGCCAGCGGGTCGACAGGGGGCACTGAAGCTTTCTTT

V gene: TRBV7-9
clone size: -
D gene: -
J gene: TRBJ2-4
CDR3 protein: CASSLVAVAKNIQYF
CDR3 DNA: TGTGCCAGCAGCTTAGTAGCGGTAGCCAAAAACATTCAGTACTTC

V gene: TRBV27
clone size: -
D gene: -
J gene: TRBJ2-1
CDR3 protein: CASSGGNEQFF
CDR3 DNA: TGTGCCAGCAGTGGAGGGAATGAGCAGTTCTTC

V gene: TRBV19
clone size: -
D gene: -
J gene: TRBJ1-1
CDR3 protein: CASRPRLNTEAFF
CDR3 DNA: TGTGCCAGTAGGCCCCGGCTGAACACTGAAGCTTTCTTT

V gene: TRBV6-5
clone size: -
D gene: -
J gene: TRBJ1-6
CDR3 protein: CASSYLDSNSPLHF
CDR3 DNA: TGTGCCAGCAGTTACTTGGACAGTAATTCACCCCTCCACTTT

V gene: TRBV5-1
clone size: -
D gene: -
J gene: TRBJ1-4
CDR3 protein: CASSSKGRPAANEKLFF
CDR3 DNA: TGCGCCAGCAGCTCGAAGGGGCGCCCCGCAGCTAATGAAAAACTGTTTTTT

V gene: TRBV18
clone size: -
D gene: -
J gene: TRBJ2-7
CDR3 protein: CASSQTGTQEQYF
CDR3 DNA: TGTGCCAGCTCACAGACAGGGACTCAAGAGCAGTACTTC

V gene: TRBV4-1
clone size: -
D gene: TRBD1
J gene: TRBJ1-1
CDR3 protein: CASSQVGQGSTEAFF
CDR3 DNA: TGCGCCAGCAGCCAAGTGGGACAGGGTAGCACTGAAGCTTTCTTT

V gene: TRBV29-1
clone size: -
D gene: -
J gene: TRBJ2-1
CDR3 protein: CSKRDFWGNEQFF
CDR3 DNA: TGCAGCAAAAGGGACTTTTGGGGCAATGAGCAGTTCTTC

V gene: TRBV6-6
clone size: -
D gene: -
J gene: TRBJ1-5
CDR3 protein: CASSYLGDQPQHF
CDR3 DNA: TGTGCCAGCAGTTACTTAGGGGATCAGCCCCAGCATTTT